This TCR beta chain was documented in a study of spatial heterogeneity in lung cancer. Overall study context: Alpha-chain detections were consistently fewer than beta-chain detections among the sequences.

Remarks on this clonotype: Antigen specificity is unknown. A much bigger clone sits one base away, suggesting this may be a read error.

One entry per CDR3 protein results from TCRdb running MiXCR on the 5' RACE reads. The repertoire has under 25,000 distinct CDR3 sequences, about 7% of them found once; the top ten carry 13% to 15%. Germline CDR1 reads SGHNT; CDR2 reads YYREEE (reference sequence). The CDR3 has 13 amino acids. Time point here: sample taken at primary tumor resection. The donors comprised some 78 untreated early-stage non-small cell lung cancer patients. Whole RNA, isolated from tumor, nontumor lung or frozen PBMC, was sequenced without prior sorting. The study, taken as a whole, reports: There were more appearances of ubiquitous expanded tumor TCRs in blood at resection than at follow-up.

The specimen was PBMCs, collected at surgery. The rearrangement links TRBV5-4 to TRBJ2-7, with a possible D match to TRBD2 (5 bases). The clonotype was recovered from a male donor with early-stage non-small cell lung cancer. The CDR3, as DNA: TGTGACAGCAGCTTTGAGGGTTCCTACGAGCAGTACGTC. Translating it yields CDSSFEGSYEQYV.